These T cell receptor beta chains were read from a single sample in a study of T cell repertoires in cytomegalovirus infection. TCRdb re-analysed the reads in MiXCR, keeping a single row per CDR3 protein. The table has about 490,000 distinct CDR3 sequences, about 11% seen once. Sequencing used PBMCs. Receptors originate from a human donor in good health (CMV status not recorded). Some clones in this sample may be carry-over from other donors' samples. Each CDR3 is given with its conserved first and last residue. Each record gives: J gene, V gene, D gene, clone size, CDR3 protein, CDR3 DNA. A D gene is named only where the DNA matches it firmly. Only some rows state a clone size, as once, few, many or a class for expanded clones.

TRBJ2-1,TRBV7-9,NA,many,CASSSKGYNEQFF,TGTGCCAGCAGCTCCAAGGGATACAATGAGCAGTTCTTC
TRBJ2-5,TRBV28,TRBD1,few,CASSPEGQLGRTQYF,TGTGCCAGCAGTCCCGAGGGACAGCTTGGGAGAACCCAGTACTTC
TRBJ2-1,TRBV7-9,TRBD2,many,CASSLPLGLAGGPFNEQFF,TGTGCCAGCAGCCTCCCGCTGGGACTAGCGGGAGGCCCCTTCAATGAGCAGTTCTTC
TRBJ2-4,TRBV7-3,NA,many,CASSLTGQNIQYF,TGTGCCAGCAGCCTGACAGGACAAAACATTCAGTACTTC
TRBJ1-2,TRBV7-6,NA,NA,CASSFAGVNYGYTF,TGTGCCAGCAGCTTCGCCGGGGTCAACTATGGCTACACCTTC
TRBJ2-7,TRBV20-1,TRBD2,many,CSAPPGTSGIYEQYF,TGCAGTGCTCCCCCCGGGACTAGCGGGATCTACGAGCAGTACTTC
TRBJ1-2,TRBV15,TRBD1,few,CATSRGTGNYGYTF,TGTGCCACCAGCCGCGGGACAGGGAACTATGGCTACACCTTC
TRBJ2-1,TRBV29-1,TRBD1,NA,CSGYGTGGSNEQFF,TGCAGCGGCTACGGGACAGGGGGTAGCAATGAGCAGTTCTTC
TRBJ2-1,TRBV5-1,NA,many,CASSLDPSTEYNEQFF,TGCGCCAGCAGCCTCGACCCTTCGACAGAGTACAATGAGCAGTTCTTC
TRBJ2-3,TRBV7-9,NA,NA,CASTGPVEDTQYF,TGTGCCAGCACCGGACCAGTTGAGGATACGCAGTATTTT
TRBJ2-5,TRBV4-1,TRBD1,many,CASSQGDSTYQETQYF,TGCGCCAGCAGCCAAGGGGACAGTACGTACCAAGAGACCCAGTACTTC
TRBJ1-5,TRBV7-8,NA,many,CASSPRLGYGNQPQHF,TGTGCCAGCAGCCCCCGGTTAGGGTACGGCAATCAGCCCCAGCATTTT
TRBJ2-7,TRBV29-1,TRBD1,NA,CSAKTGGTYEQYF,TGCAGCGCCAAGACAGGGGGGACATACGAGCAGTACTTC
TRBJ2-1,TRBV20-1,TRBD2,many,CSLTSGDYNEQFF,TGCAGTCTCACTAGCGGAGACTACAATGAGCAGTTCTTC
TRBJ2-3,TRBV20-1,TRBD2,many,CSARDGRTSGSTDTQYF,TGCAGTGCTAGAGATGGGAGGACTAGCGGTAGCACAGATACGCAGTATTTT
TRBJ2-7,TRBV6-1,NA,many,CASSQTGSGEQYF,TGTGCCAGCAGTCAAACAGGGTCCGGCGAGCAGTACTTC
TRBJ1-1,TRBV29-1,NA,many,CSVEGGRANTEAFF,TGCAGCGTTGAGGGGGGAAGGGCGAACACTGAAGCTTTCTTT
TRBJ2-1,TRBV5-1,NA,NA,CASSFRDGSYNEQFF,TGCGCCAGCAGCTTCCGGGACGGATCCTACAATGAGCAGTTCTTC
TRBJ2-2,TRBV6-1,TRBD2,many,CASSSVGGGRRNTGELFF,TGTGCCAGCAGTTCCGTGGGGGGGGGGAGGAGGAACACCGGGGAGCTGTTTTTT
TRBJ2-7,TRBV6-1,NA,many,CASSEDRQRFYEQYF,TGTGCCAGCAGTGAAGACAGACAGAGGTTTTACGAGCAGTACTTC
TRBJ1-2,TRBV20-1,NA,NA,CSAREVGGYTF,TGCAGTGCTAGAGAGGTGGGCGGCTACACCTTC
TRBJ1-1,TRBV5-4,NA,many,CASSLEGGTEAFF,TGTGCCAGCAGTTTAGAAGGTGGGACTGAAGCTTTCTTT
TRBJ1-2,TRBV19,NA,NA,CASTPDRYGYTF,TGTGCCAGTACCCCCGATAGGTATGGCTACACCTTC
TRBJ1-1,TRBV19,NA,NA,CASWDRKNTEAFF,TGTGCCAGTTGGGACCGTAAGAACACTGAAGCTTTCTTT
TRBJ2-1,TRBV3-1,NA,many,CASSPGSLGEQFF,TGTGCCAGCAGCCCCGGGTCCCTAGGTGAGCAGTTCTTC
TRBJ2-7,TRBV27,TRBD2,many,CASSSGLAGGEQYF,TGTGCCAGCAGTTCCGGACTAGCGGGTGGCGAGCAGTACTTC
TRBJ2-7,TRBV28,NA,NA,CATRQGLADSYEQYF,TGTGCCACAAGGCAGGGGCTAGCGGATTCCTACGAGCAGTACTTC
TRBJ2-3,TRBV7-9,NA,NA,CASSLVLNRTDTQYF,TGTGCCAGCAGCTTAGTCCTAAACAGGACAGATACGCAGTATTTT
TRBJ2-5,TRBV7-2,TRBD2,many,CASSVRLAGDQETQYF,TGTGCCAGCAGCGTAAGACTAGCGGGAGACCAAGAGACCCAGTACTTC
TRBJ2-7,TRBV13,NA,NA,CASSPFERTQSYEQYF,TGTGCCAGCAGCCCCTTCGAGCGGACCCAGTCCTACGAGCAGTACTTC
TRBJ1-4,TRBV7-9,TRBD1,few,CASSLTGGSGSELFF,TGTGCCAGCAGCTTAACAGGGGGCTCTGGGTCTGAACTGTTTTTT
TRBJ2-1,TRBV18,NA,few,CASSPVQGRDEQFF,TGTGCCAGCTCACCAGTACAGGGCCGGGATGAGCAGTTCTTC
TRBJ1-4,TRBV20-1,TRBD1,NA,CSARPGQGPTNEKLFF,TGCAGTGCTAGACCGGGACAGGGTCCAACTAATGAAAAACTGTTTTTT
TRBJ1-5,TRBV4-1,NA,many,CASSQDKLKLSNQPQHF,TGCGCCAGCAGCCAAGATAAGTTGAAGCTCAGCAATCAGCCCCAGCATTTT
TRBJ2-1,TRBV7-2,NA,many,CASSLFRGGGGKEQFF,TGTGCCAGCAGCTTATTTCGTGGTGGTGGTGGTAAAGAGCAGTTCTTC
TRBJ2-1,TRBV27,TRBD2,few,CASSSHRSGRRYEQFF,TGTGCCAGCAGTTCCCACCGTAGCGGGAGGCGGTATGAGCAGTTCTTC
TRBJ1-1,TRBV7-3,NA,many,CASSFGGPRTEAFF,TGTGCCAGCAGCTTTGGGGGCCCAAGGACTGAAGCTTTCTTT
TRBJ1-2,TRBV29-1,NA,NA,CSAEVGGYGYTF,TGCAGCGCCGAGGTGGGCGGCTATGGCTACACCTTC
TRBJ2-7,TRBV3-1,NA,many,CASSQDRSGGSYEQYF,TGTGCCAGCAGCCAAGATCGTAGCGGAGGCTCCTACGAGCAGTACTTC
TRBJ2-5,TRBV5-6,NA,NA,CASPFEETEETQYF,TGTGCCAGCCCCTTTGAGGAGACAGAAGAGACCCAGTACTTC
TRBJ2-3,TRBV29-1,NA,few,CSVEWGDGTDTQYF,TGCAGCGTTGAATGGGGAGACGGCACAGATACGCAGTATTTT
TRBJ2-1,TRBV7-7,TRBD1,many,CASSEQTGGEYNEQFF,TGTGCCAGCAGCGAGCAGACAGGGGGCGAATATAATGAGCAGTTCTTC
TRBJ2-3,TRBV7-2,NA,many,CASSPAPDTQYF,TGTGCCAGCAGCCCCGCGCCAGATACGCAGTATTTT
TRBJ1-2,TRBV20-1,NA,NA,CSARETQGSGYTF,TGCAGTGCTAGAGAAACCCAGGGCTCTGGCTACACCTTC
TRBJ1-2,TRBV15,TRBD1,many,CATSRDQKGAYGYTF,TGTGCCACCAGCAGAGATCAGAAGGGGGCCTATGGCTACACCTTC
TRBJ2-5,TRBV19,NA,few,CASSIQSRFYF,TGTGCCAGTAGTATCCAATCTCGCTTTTACTTC
TRBJ2-1,TRBV12-5,NA,many,CASGLLYNEQFF,TGTGCTAGTGGTTTACTCTACAATGAGCAGTTCTTC
TRBJ2-1,TRBV5-1,NA,NA,CASSPDTTTYNEQFF,TGCGCCAGCAGCCCGGACACGACGACTTACAATGAGCAGTTCTTC